The 26 T cell receptor beta chains in this list originate from one sample, sequenced in a study of cytomegalovirus exposure and HLA in healthy donors. The PCR used 60 Vbeta and 13 Jbeta primers. The repertoire was sequenced with immunoSEQ multiplex PCR; TCRdb's copy has only in-frame clones and lacks some. In the table there are some 110,000 clones, roughly 80% of which are singletons. The sample consisted of PBMCs. These receptors were obtained from a man in his thirties or forties in good health and CMV-seropositive.

This chain uses TRBV7-8 with TRBJ1-1; tentative D call: TRBD1 (5 bases). With 3 bases removed from V and 1 base from J, the gap between germline ends came to 9 bases. Germline CDR1 and CDR2: SGHVS and FQNEAQ. The CDR3 consists of 14 residues. The CDR3 coding sequence is TGTGCCAGCAGCTTGTCGGGGGGGAACACTGAAGCTTTCTTT. It yields the protein CASSLSGGNTEAFF.

A few counts support this clone. CDR3 in amino acids: CASSFARGAGEPQHF. DNA for the CDR3: TGTGCCAGCAGTTTCGCCAGGGGGGCAGGGGAGCCCCAGCATTTT. The chain carries TRBV27 and TRBJ1-5; the match to TRBD1 covers 7 bases. V dropped 3 bases and J dropped 8; count of bases not matched to a gene: 10. Germline lookup yields CDR1 MNHEY and CDR2 SMNVEV (reference sequence). The CDR3 totals 15 residues.

The chain carries TRBV18 and TRBJ2-5; D may be TRBD1 (6 bases). The CDR3 has 16 amino acids. The V gene lost 3 bases and the J gene lost 0 bases, with 14 bases spanning the gap. Per germline, CDR1 KGHSH and CDR2 LQKENI. In DNA form, the CDR3 reads TGTGCCAGCTCACCCCCGAGGGGGACGTACCAAGAGACCCAGTACTTC. This encodes CASSPPRGTYQETQYF.

The V gene is TRBV5-1, the J gene TRBJ2-7; weak D call: TRBD1 (6 bases). Trimming stripped 4 bases from V and 5 bases from J, with 13 bases between. From germline, CDR1 is SGHRS and CDR2 YFSETQ. The CDR3 has 13 residues. In DNA form, the CDR3 reads TGCGCCAGCAGCAGACGGGACAAGAACGAGCAGTACTTC. It specifies CASSRRDKNEQYF.

The chain has TRBV21-1 and TRBJ1-5; the D call of TRBD1 is as the table states it, not checked on the DNA. TRBV21-1 is described as a pseudogene. This CDR3 contains 15 residues. The DNA of the CDR3 is TGTGCCAGCAGCGTCCGGACAGGCACCGGGGAGCCCCAGCATTTT. Residues: CASSVRTGTGEPQHF.

V and J are TRBV7-9 and TRBJ1-6, with D tentatively TRBD1 (5 bases). CDR3 length equals 16 residues. Trimming removed 1 base at V and 5 bases at J, with 12 bases between. Germline CDR1 reads SEHNR; CDR2 reads FQNEAQ (reference sequence). The CDR3 here is CASSLGVGQHNSPLHF. In DNA form, the CDR3 reads TGTGCCAGCAGCTTAGGAGTGGGGCAACATAATTCACCCCTCCACTTT.

V usage is TRBV13 and J usage is TRBJ2-1; 12 positions agree with TRBD1. Trimming cost V 4 bases and J 5 bases; bases outside gene matches: 6. The CDR3 is 16 amino acids. Germline-derived CDR1 and CDR2 are PRHDT and FYEKMQ (reference sequence). The CDR3 DNA reads as TGTGCCAGCAGCTCGCCGGGACAGGGGGCGGACAATGAGCAGTTCTTC. Protein: CASSSPGQGADNEQFF.

This sequence joins TRBV6-6 and TRBJ2-2, with 7 bases aligning to TRBD1. CDR1 is MNHNY and CDR2 is SVGAGI in the germline V gene (reference sequence). This CDR3 has 14 amino acids. The trim removed 7 bases at V and 9 bases at J, leaving 11 bases unmatched. CDR3 nucleotide sequence: TGTGCCAGCATCCAAGACAGGGCCAGGAGGGAGCTGTTTTTT. Encoded protein: CASIQDRARRELFF.

The V call is TRBV19, the J call TRBJ1-2; tentatively, D is TRBD1 (5 bases). The germline V and J ends were trimmed by 5 bases and 5 bases, with 15 bases remaining between them. The length of the CDR3 is 14 residues. The V gene's germline CDR1 is LNHDA and CDR2 SQIVND (reference sequence). CDR3 sequence (DNA): TGTGCCAGTAGTGGGGGGATGACTGCTTATGGCTACACCTTC. It is translated as CASSGGMTAYGYTF.

This clone was counted once. The chain has TRBV5-1 and TRBJ2-1, with 9 bases identical to TRBD1. The CDR3 extends over 15 amino acids. Germline CDR1 reads SGHRS; CDR2 reads YFSETQ. V was clipped by 2 bases and J by 4 bases; unmatched bases: 4. CDR3 DNA: TGCGCCAGCAGCTTCGGGACAGGGACATACAATGAGCAGTTCTTC. Protein sequence: CASSFGTGTYNEQFF.

The V and J genes are TRBV5-6 and TRBJ2-3; possibly TRBD2 for D (5 bases). The V end was cut by 0 bases, the J end by 6 bases, with 8 bases between. This CDR3 comprises 13 residues. CDR1 and CDR2 from the germline V gene are SGHDT and YYEEEE. CDR3 DNA: TGTGCCAGCAGCTTGGTCGGGAAGGATACGCAGTATTTT. It codes for CASSLVGKDTQYF.

The genes are TRBV5-4 and TRBJ2-3, with TRBD2 matching 11 bases. The V gene's germline CDR1 is SGHNT and CDR2 YYREEE (reference sequence). The CDR3 consists of 17 residues. Unmatched junction bases numbered 9, after V lost 4 bases and J lost 2 bases. The CDR3 is CASSGEGTSGPTDTQYF. The CDR3 nucleotides read TGTGCCAGCAGCGGAGAGGGGACTAGCGGTCCCACAGATACGCAGTATTTT.

The chain uses TRBV27 and TRBJ2-1; TRBD1 matches at 7 bases. Germline CDR1 is MNHEY and CDR2 is SMNVEV (reference sequence). V trimming: 6 bases; J trimming: 5 bases; junction bases outside the gene matches: 13. This CDR3 has 16 residues. This CDR3 is CASSQIDRVGDNEQFF. CDR3 DNA: TGTGCCAGCAGCCAAATTGACAGGGTAGGGGACAATGAGCAGTTCTTC.

J is TRBJ1-1 and V is TRBV9, with 9 bases identical to TRBD1. Trimming cost V 2 bases and J 6 bases; bases outside gene matches: 5. This CDR3 region has 14 residues. CDR1 is SGDLS, CDR2 YYNGEE, per germline. DNA for the CDR3: TGTGCCAGCAGCGTTGAGGGACAGGGCTCTGAAGCTTTCTTT. This codes for CASSVEGQGSEAFF.

This clone appeared a single time. This chain's CDR3 is CASSVQGASYGYTF. CDR3 sequence (DNA): TGTGCCAGCAGCGTACAGGGGGCGTCGTATGGCTACACCTTC. The gene calls are TRBV9 and TRBJ1-2, with 8 bases identical to TRBD1. V shed 1 base, J shed 5 bases, and the junction held 4 bases outside the gene matches. The CDR3 is 14 residues long. From germline, CDR1 is SGDLS and CDR2 YYNGEE.

This sequence joins TRBV11-2 and TRBJ2-7, with D possibly matching TRBD1 (6 bases). Trimming took off 4 bases at V and 3 bases at J, with 7 bases between the two ends. CDR1 is SGHAT and CDR2 is FQNNGV in the germline V gene. The CDR3 runs to 12 residues. In DNA, the CDR3 is TGTGCCAGCAGCTCACAGGGCTACGAGCAGTACGTC. It specifies CASSSQGYEQYV.

The genes are TRBV6-6 and TRBJ1-2, with a tentative D call TRBD1 (5 bases). CDR3 length: 11 amino acids. The germline V gene encodes CDR1 MNHNY and CDR2 SVGAGI (reference sequence). V lost 10 bases and J 2 bases, leaving 8 bases between the germline ends. CDR3 in amino acids: CATGQNYGYTF. The CDR3 bases are TGTGCCACCGGACAAAACTATGGCTACACCTTC.

This rearrangement joins TRBV5-5 to TRBJ1-6, with D possibly being TRBD1 (5 bases). V was clipped by 0 bases and J by 11 bases, with 15 bases between them. The germline gives CDR1 SGHKS, CDR2 YYEKEE (reference sequence). The CDR3 covers 15 residues. The CDR3 nucleotides read TGTGCCAGCAGCTTGGCCGAGCCCCTAGGGGCACCCCTCCACTTT. Translating gives CASSLAEPLGAPLHF. The full variable domain, its missing parts supplied by reference TRBV5-5 and TRBJ1-6, is DAGVTQSPTHLIKTRGQQVTLRCSPISGHKSVSWYQQVLGQGPQFIFQYYEKEERGRGNFPDRFSARQFPNYSSELNVNALLLGDSALYLCASSLAEPLGAPLHFGNGTRLTVT.

This rearrangement joins TRBV5-1 to TRBJ1-5; possible D gene TRBD1, 6 bases. Trimming cost V 0 bases and J 4 bases, with 11 bases left between them. Per germline, CDR1 SGHRS and CDR2 YFSETQ. The CDR3 contains 15 residues. The CDR3: CASSLEGVGNQPQHF. The CDR3 nucleotides are TGCGCCAGCAGCTTGGAGGGGGTTGGAAATCAGCCCCAGCATTTT.

A single count supports this clone. The genes are TRBV5-1 and TRBJ2-3; D is undetermined. This CDR3 comprises 13 residues. V gave up 0 bases and J gave up 6 bases, with 8 bases separating them. Germline CDR1 SGHRS, CDR2 YFSETQ. The CDR3, as DNA: TGCGCCAGCAGCTTGGGATTCGGGGATACGCAGTATTTT. Translated, it gives CASSLGFGDTQYF.

The rearrangement joins TRBV5-8 to TRBJ2-1, with a possible D match to TRBD2 (6 bases). The CDR3 sequence is 14 residues long. Looked up from germline, CDR1 is SGHTS and CDR2 is YDEGEE. V was trimmed by 0 bases and J by 10 bases, leaving 14 bases between them. Here the CDR3 reads CASSLATSLGEQFF. The CDR3 DNA reads TGTGCCAGCAGCTTGGCCACTAGCTTAGGGGAGCAGTTCTTC.

There are many counts of this clone. CDR3 in amino acids: CASRNSYHSNQPQHF. The CDR3 DNA follows: TGTGCCAGCAGAAACAGCTACCATAGCAATCAGCCCCAGCATTTT. The chain carries TRBV6-6 and TRBJ1-5; D remains ambiguous. Germline CDR1 is MNHNY and CDR2 is SVGAGI (reference sequence). The CDR3 covers 15 residues. Trimming took off 6 bases at V and 0 bases at J, with 12 bases between the two ends.

This chain joins TRBV5-6 and TRBJ2-7, with D maybe TRBD2 (6 bases). CDR1 is SGHDT, CDR2 YYEEEE, per germline. The CDR3 spans 12 residues. V shed 3 bases and J shed 4 bases, with 8 bases lying between them. The CDR3 bases are TGTGCCAGCAGCTCGGAGGGATACGAGCAGTACGTC. This encodes CASSSEGYEQYV.

The chain has TRBV5-4 and TRBJ1-1; 12 nucleotides line up with TRBD1. This CDR3 is built from 17 residues. Germline CDR1 reads SGHNT; CDR2 reads YYREEE (reference sequence). Losses at the gene ends were 2 bases for V and 4 bases for J; bases not matched to a gene: 9. The CDR3 DNA follows: TGTGCCAGCAGCTTACCGGGACAGGGGGCGTTAAGCACTGAAGCTTTCTTT. Encoded protein: CASSLPGQGALSTEAFF.

The gene calls are TRBV19 and TRBJ2-3; no firm D call. Trimming left V 1 base short and J 0 bases short, with 5 bases between. Germline loops: CDR1 LNHDA, CDR2 SQIVND (reference sequence). This CDR3 spans 14 amino acids. CDR3 in amino acids: CASSIVVSTDTQYF. The CDR3, as DNA: TGTGCCAGTAGTATAGTCGTTAGCACAGATACGCAGTATTTT.

The chain recombines TRBV19 with TRBJ1-2; 8 bases fit TRBD1. The CDR3 is made up of 12 amino acids. The J segment lost 8 bases and the V segment lost 7 bases, leaving 6 bases of the junction unmatched. Germline CDR1 is LNHDA and CDR2 is SQIVND (reference sequence). CDR3 amino acids: CASTQGARGYTF. CDR3 nucleotide sequence: TGTGCCAGTACCCAGGGGGCAAGGGGCTACACCTTC.